This T cell receptor beta chain was retrieved from a study of blood T cell repertoires in COVID-19. At the level of the study: COVID-19 samples collected from the United States, Italy and Spain covered acute and convalescent phases.

The CDR3 spans 15 residues. During active infection, Seattle patients enrolled and were then monitored through disease. In the original workflow: Reference gene primer amplification gave estimated nucleated cell counts. Sequencing used immunoSEQ multiplex PCR; TCRdb keeps in-frame clones, though not all of them. V, J and clone size were drawn from that table, and D and trimming were deduced from the DNA. Of about 290,000 clones in the sample, around 92% are singletons; the top ten hold around 10%. The gene calls are TRBV12-2 and TRBJ2-7; the table's D call, TRBD1, was not checked against the DNA. TRBV12-2 is labeled a pseudogene. This clonotype originated in a woman aged 25-40 years with COVID-19, enrolled during active disease. The sample taken for sequencing was peripheral blood. CDR3 region: CASRLAPARHYEQYF. The CDR3, as DNA: TGTGCAAGTCGCTTAGCGCCAGCCAGACACTACGAGCAGTACTTC.